A single sample gave rise to the 3 T cell receptor beta chains below, sequenced in a study of T cells in Graves' hyperthyroidism and ophthalmopathy. The source material, RNA transcripts, was used to amplify TCR beta CDR3 regions. First-round RT-PCR of the TCR CDR3 relied on the HTBI primer set. TCRdb re-derived calls from the multiplex PCR reads in MiXCR, one entry per CDR3 protein. The sample has fewer than 450,000 distinct CDR3 sequences; about 18% are singletons. The specimen was blood. The receptors derive from a woman in her twenties or thirties with Graves' hyperthyroidism that later progressed to Graves' ophthalmopathy.

In its sample, this clonotype was seen many times. A junction end diverges from the germline sequence, so it may reflect a read error. The chain recombines TRBV7-7 with TRBJ2-1; D ambiguous. Germline-derived CDR1 and CDR2 are SSHAT and FNYEAQ (reference sequence). This CDR3 is 13 amino acids long. The CDR3 loop is CASSPSYYNEQFF. In DNA, the CDR3 is TGTGCTAGCAGCCCGTCGTATTACAATGAGCAGTTCTTC.

This clonotype was observed many times. This chain connects TRBV4-1 to TRBJ1-1; perhaps TRBD1 as D (5 bases). Germline CDR1 and CDR2: MGHRA and YSYEKL. The germline V and J ends were trimmed by 7 bases and 3 bases, with 18 bases remaining between them. This CDR3 is 15 amino acids long. CDR3 DNA sequence: TGCGCCAGCACCGAAGAAACTGGGGGGGACACTGAAGCTTTCTTT. Translating it yields CASTEETGGDTEAFF.

This clonotype was observed many times. This chain connects TRBV27 to TRBJ2-1; 12 nucleotides align to TRBD2. Germline CDR1 MNHEY, CDR2 SMNVEV (reference sequence). The CDR3 runs to 16 residues. Trimming removed 6 bases from V and 8 bases from J; junction bases left unmatched: 11. The CDR3: CASSPGPSGGAYEQFF. CDR3 in DNA: TGTGCCAGCAGCCCAGGACCTAGCGGGGGGGCTTATGAGCAGTTCTTC.